Each of the 17 T cell receptor beta chains below was sequenced from the same sample in a study of T-cell memory formation after mild COVID-19. TCRdb itself ran the 5' RACE reads through MiXCR, one entry per CDR3 protein. The data contain about 400,000 distinct CDR3 sequences, approximately 18% of them singletons. The sequenced sample was PBMCs or a T cell subset sorted from them (not recorded which). All receptors derive from a man between 18 and 35 years old who had mild COVID-19 (a few samples of this study predate the infection). Cell type and time point are not known.

This clonotype was picked up many times. J is TRBJ1-1 and V is TRBV7-9, with D perhaps matching TRBD1 (6 bases). The CDR3 has 16 residues. The V end was cut by 0 bases, the J end by 3 bases, with 14 bases between. Germline CDR1 reads SEHNR; CDR2 reads FQNEAQ (reference sequence). The CDR3 sequence: CASSLAGGGLDTEAFF. The CDR3 DNA sequence: TGTGCCAGCAGCTTAGCTGGGGGGGGGCTTGACACTGAAGCTTTCTTT.

The chain recombines TRBV20-1 with TRBJ2-4; D gene uncertain. Germline V gives CDR1 DFQATT, CDR2 SNEGSKA (reference sequence). This CDR3 contains 14 residues. With 5 bases removed from V and 0 bases from J, the gap between germline ends came to 11 bases. The CDR3 nucleotides read TGCAGTGCTCAGGTGGAACTAGCCAAAAACATTCAGTACTTC. It is translated as CSAQVELAKNIQYF.

This clonotype was detected many times. V usage is TRBV24-1 and J usage is TRBJ2-1; tentative D call: TRBD1 (6 bases). V was shortened by 10 bases and J by 0 bases, with 15 bases between the two germline ends. The CDR3 loop spans 15 amino acids. Germline V CDR1 and CDR2: KGHDR, SFDVKD. CDR3 nucleotide sequence: TGTGCCACAGAAGACAGGCGGAGCTCCTACAATGAGCAGTTCTTC. The encoded protein is CATEDRRSSYNEQFF.

The gene calls are TRBV4-2 and TRBJ2-5; D is undetermined. Trimming took 0 bases from V and 9 from J, leaving 17 bases between them. From germline, CDR1 is LGHNA and CDR2 YNFKEQ. The CDR3 is made up of 15 amino acids. The CDR3 here is CASSQDMGRMTPQYF. The CDR3 DNA reads TGTGCCAGCAGCCAAGATATGGGCAGGATGACACCCCAGTACTTC.

This rearrangement joins TRBV20-1 to TRBJ2-5, with TRBD2 as a possible D gene (6 bases). V was trimmed by 5 bases and J by 6 bases, leaving 19 bases between them. The germline CDR1 and CDR2 sequences are DFQATT and SNEGSKA (reference sequence). The CDR3 is made up of 14 amino acids. The CDR3 nucleotides read TGCAGTGCTGGCCCCAAGGCGGGGAGGCAGACCCAGTACTTC. Its protein product is CSAGPKAGRQTQYF.

This clonotype has ten or more counts. This chain uses TRBV5-1 with TRBJ2-7; 10 bases match TRBD1. Germline CDR1 SGHRS, CDR2 YFSETQ. V trimming: 7 bases; J trimming: 4 bases; junction bases outside the gene matches: 5. This CDR3 is built from 13 residues. The CDR3 DNA reads TGCGCCAGCCGTCGGGACAGGGGTTACGAGCAGTACTTC. This sequence encodes CASRRDRGYEQYF.

The chain is built from TRBV6-6 and TRBJ2-5; tentatively, D is TRBD2 (7 bases). Per germline, CDR1 MNHNY and CDR2 SVGAGI (reference sequence). V was cut by 5 bases and J by 6 bases, with 19 bases left in between. The CDR3 contains 15 residues. The CDR3 protein is CASSPNPGGAKTQYF. The CDR3 DNA reads TGTGCCAGCAGTCCCAATCCGGGGGGCGCAAAGACCCAGTACTTC.

V usage is TRBV7-2 and J usage is TRBJ1-2; 8 nucleotides align to TRBD1. Germline V lookup: CDR1 SGHTA, CDR2 FQGNSA. The CDR3 is 16 amino acids. Trimming took 5 bases from V and 0 from J; bases not matched to a gene: 8. The CDR3 nucleotides read TGTGCCAGCAGCGTTAGACAGGGGTTTGCTAACTATGGCTACACCTTC. It codes for CASSVRQGFANYGYTF.

The chain is built from TRBV10-3 and TRBJ2-5; no firm D call. The CDR3 is 14 residues long. V shed 1 base and J shed 4 bases, with 10 bases lying between them. Germline V gene data show CDR1 as ENHRY and CDR2 as SYGVKD. This CDR3 reads CAISEYGPGETQYF. DNA for the CDR3: TGTGCCATCAGTGAGTACGGGCCAGGAGAGACCCAGTACTTC.

V usage is TRBV29-1 and J usage is TRBJ1-2; 9 bases line up with TRBD1. Germline lookup yields CDR1 SQVTM and CDR2 ANQGSEA. Trimming at V came to 5 bases and at J to 6 bases, leaving 7 bases not matched to a gene. The CDR3 is 13 amino acids. CDR3 region: CSVPDWDRDGYTF. The CDR3 DNA reads as TGCAGCGTTCCGGATTGGGACAGGGATGGCTACACCTTC.

The chain links TRBV12-3 or TRBV12-4 to TRBJ1-2, with TRBD1 matching 7 bases. J gave up 4 bases and V 3 bases, and 8 bases lay outside the gene matches. The CDR3 spans 15 residues. The CDR3 DNA reads as TGTGCCAGCAGTTTCCTGGGACAGCGTAGCTATGGCTACACCTTC. This sequence encodes CASSFLGQRSYGYTF.

This clonotype was seen a few times. This chain uses TRBV6-2 or TRBV6-3 with TRBJ2-5; D may correspond to TRBD1 or TRBD2 (6 bases each). This CDR3 is 14 amino acids long. V dropped 3 bases and J dropped 5 bases, with 13 bases sitting between them. The germline gives CDR1 MNHEY, CDR2 SVGEGT. The CDR3 here is CASSYEGGLETQYF. CDR3 in DNA: TGTGCCAGCAGTTATGAGGGGGGCCTCGAGACCCAGTACTTC.

The chain employs TRBV30 and TRBJ1-1, with a tentative D call TRBD1 (6 bases). This CDR3 is built from 12 residues. Germline V gene lookup returns CDR1 GTSNPN and CDR2 SVGIG (reference sequence). V was trimmed by 8 bases and J by 5 bases, leaving 15 bases between them. The CDR3 loop reads CARDRKGTEAFF. The CDR3 nucleotides are TGTGCCCGTGACAGGAAGGGTACTGAAGCTTTCTTT.

This chain links TRBV6-6 with TRBJ2-2; perhaps TRBD2 as D (6 bases). There are 16 residues in the CDR3. V was trimmed by 2 bases and J by 4 bases, leaving 14 bases between them. Germline CDR1 is MNHNY and CDR2 is SVGAGI (reference sequence). As DNA, the CDR3 is TGTGCCAGCAGTTACCCATCGGGACTGGTCACCGGGGAGCTGTTTTTT. It specifies CASSYPSGLVTGELFF.

This clonotype was counted only a few times. The V gene is TRBV7-9, the J gene TRBJ2-1, with D perhaps matching TRBD1 or TRBD2 (5 bases each). V was cut by 5 bases and J by 7 bases, with 12 bases left in between. Per germline, CDR1 SEHNR and CDR2 FQNEAQ (reference sequence). The CDR3 runs 13 residues. CDR3 bases: TGTGCCAGCAGCCGAGGGGCTGGGAATGAGCAGTTCTTC. It yields the protein CASSRGAGNEQFF.

This clonotype occurred a few times. The rearrangement links TRBV4-3 to TRBJ2-1; TRBD2 aligns across 8 bases. Germline trimming cut 4 bases from V and 8 bases from J; bases unmatched to any gene: 10. The CDR3 spans 15 residues. CDR1 and CDR2 (germline): LGHNA, YSLEER. CDR3 protein: CASSLGPAGVDEQFF. As DNA, the CDR3 is TGCGCCAGCAGCCTCGGCCCAGCGGGGGTGGATGAGCAGTTCTTC.

The J gene is TRBJ2-3, the V gene TRBV7-9, with D possibly matching TRBD1 (6 bases). Germline CDR1 SEHNR, CDR2 FQNEAQ (reference sequence). CDR3 length equals 14 residues. V lost 5 bases and J 2 bases, leaving 11 bases between the germline ends. The chain's CDR3 is CASSIGQNTDTQYF. The CDR3 coding sequence is TGTGCCAGCAGCATCGGACAGAACACAGATACGCAGTATTTT.